Below are 5 T cell receptor beta chains sequenced from a single sample in a study of T-cell memory formation after mild COVID-19. A single record per CDR3 protein comes from TCRdb applying MiXCR to the 5' RACE reads. The sample records 55,000 to 70,000 distinct CDR3 sequences, around a quarter being singletons. Sequenced: PBMCs or a T cell subset sorted from them (not recorded which). All receptors come from a man between 18 and 29 years old who had mild COVID-19 (a few samples of this study predate the infection). Cell type and time point are not known.

The V gene is TRBV6-2 or TRBV6-3, the J gene TRBJ2-2, with 9 bases aligning to TRBD2. V was pared by 6 bases and J by 1 base, with 3 bases of the junction left unmatched. Germline CDR1 MNHEY, CDR2 SVGEGT. The CDR3 contains 15 residues. CDR3 amino acids: CASRGLAKNTGELFF. As DNA, the CDR3 is TGTGCCAGCAGAGGACTAGCGAAGAACACCGGGGAGCTGTTTTTT.

The rearrangement joins TRBV6-2 or TRBV6-3 to TRBJ1-2; D is undetermined. The germline V gene has CDR1 MNHEY and CDR2 SVGEGT. CDR3 length equals 13 residues. Trimming removed 6 bases from V and 4 bases from J, with 12 bases in between. CDR3 nucleotide sequence: TGTGCCAGCAGCTGGACGGTTGGCTATGGCTACACCTTC. Its translation is CASSWTVGYGYTF.

This clonotype was counted between two and nine times. The J gene is TRBJ2-6, the V gene TRBV4-1; D remains unclear. CDR3 length equals 15 residues. The V end was cut by 0 bases, the J end by 1 base, with 4 bases between. Looked up from germline, CDR1 is MGHRA and CDR2 is YSYEKL. DNA for the CDR3: TGCGCCAGCAGCCAAGACTTTTCTGGGGCCAACGTCCTGACTTTC. Its translation is CASSQDFSGANVLTF.

This clonotype was found a few times. The chain recombines TRBV7-9 with TRBJ2-7; D perhaps matches TRBD1 (5 bases). The length of the CDR3 is 14 residues. The V gene lost 5 bases and the J gene lost 3 bases, with 14 bases spanning the gap. Germline CDR1 and CDR2: SEHNR and FQNEAQ (reference sequence). CDR3 DNA: TGTGCCAGCAGCCAAGTCCAGGGTTTCTACGAGCAGTACTTC. It codes for CASSQVQGFYEQYF.

This chain connects TRBV29-1 to TRBJ2-5, with a possible D match to TRBD2 (5 bases). The CDR3 runs to 12 residues. V lost 1 base and J lost 5, with 8 bases in between. Germline V CDR1 and CDR2: SQVTM, ANQGSEA. The CDR3 reads CSVEGRVETQYF. The DNA of the CDR3 is TGCAGCGTTGAAGGGCGGGTCGAGACCCAGTACTTC.